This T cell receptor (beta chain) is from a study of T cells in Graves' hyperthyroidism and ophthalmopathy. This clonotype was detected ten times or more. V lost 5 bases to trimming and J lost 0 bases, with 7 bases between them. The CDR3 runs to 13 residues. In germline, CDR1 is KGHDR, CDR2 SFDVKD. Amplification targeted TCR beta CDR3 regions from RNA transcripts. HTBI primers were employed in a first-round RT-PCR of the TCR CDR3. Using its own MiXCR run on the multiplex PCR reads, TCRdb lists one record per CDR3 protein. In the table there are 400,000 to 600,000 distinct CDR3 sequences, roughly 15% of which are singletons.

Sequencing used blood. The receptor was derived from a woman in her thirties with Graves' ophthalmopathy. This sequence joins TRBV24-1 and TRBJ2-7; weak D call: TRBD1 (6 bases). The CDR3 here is CATSGDNSYEQYF. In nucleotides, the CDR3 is TGTGCCACCAGTGGGGACAACTCCTACGAGCAGTACTTC.